One and the same sample provided the 10 T cell receptor beta chains below, sequenced in a study of blood T cells in healthy people across ages. The second PCR ran roughly 6 to 11 cycles with a sample-barcoded 5' primer and J-beta primers. TCRdb redid the calling of the 5' RACE reads with MiXCR, one entry per CDR3 protein. The sample includes about 670,000 distinct CDR3 sequences, 40% to 65% of them seen just once. The sample taken for sequencing was blood. These receptors were obtained from a woman older than 75 in good health.

The chain employs TRBV27 and TRBJ1-2; D is uncertain. V lost 5 bases and J lost 6, with 10 bases in between. Germline V gene sequence: CDR1 MNHEY, CDR2 SMNVEV (reference sequence). The CDR3 is 12 amino acids. The CDR3 DNA sequence: TGTGCCAGCAGTCCAAGACACGATGGCTACACCTTC. Translation: CASSPRHDGYTF.

At least ten counts were recorded for this clonotype. The gene calls are TRBV5-1 and TRBJ2-2; no definite D call. The CDR3 runs 10 residues. Trimming left V 5 bases short and J 6 bases short, with 2 bases between. In germline, CDR1 is SGHRS, CDR2 YFSETQ. As DNA, the CDR3 is TGCGCCAGCAGATCCGGGGAGCTGTTTTTT. Translation: CASRSGELFF. The full variable domain, its missing parts supplied by reference TRBV5-1 and TRBJ2-2, is KAGVTQTPRYLIKTRGQQVTLSCSPISGHRSVSWYQQTPGQGLQFLFEYFSETQRNKGNFPGRFSGRQFSNSRSEMNVSTLELGDSALYLCASRSGELFFGEGSRLTVL.

This chain connects TRBV5-1 to TRBJ1-2; D is unresolved. CDR1 SGHRS and CDR2 YFSETQ come from the germline V gene. This CDR3 comprises 13 residues. Trimming removed 0 bases at V and 3 bases at J, with 6 bases between. The CDR3 nucleotides are TGCGCCAGCAGCTTGGAACAGCACTATGGCTACACCTTC. This sequence encodes CASSLEQHYGYTF.

This chain links TRBV29-1 with TRBJ2-5; possibly TRBD1 or TRBD2 for D (5 bases each). Trimming cost V 6 bases and J 7 bases, with 21 bases left between them. The CDR3 length is 14 residues. Germline loops: CDR1 SQVTM, CDR2 ANQGSEA. CDR3 sequence (DNA): TGCAGCGTAAGAGGGACCCCCACCGCGTGGACCCAGTACTTC. Protein product: CSVRGTPTAWTQYF.

The chain recombines TRBV12-3 or TRBV12-4 with TRBJ2-1; unclear D gene. V lost 3 bases and J lost 9, with 9 bases in between. This CDR3 has 12 amino acids. CDR3 nucleotide sequence: TGTGCCAGCAGTTTCTTTATGGCTGAGCAGTTCTTC. Translated, it gives CASSFFMAEQFF.

Only a few counts were recorded for this clonotype. This chain links TRBV7-8 with TRBJ1-2; D is unclear. Per germline, CDR1 SGHVS and CDR2 FQNEAQ. This CDR3 comprises 13 residues. V lost 1 base and J lost 8, with 11 bases in between. The CDR3 bases are TGTGCCAGCAGCTTAGGAGGGCTGGGAGGCTACACCTTC. Translation gives CASSLGGLGGYTF.

This clonotype came up a few times. This chain links TRBV16 with TRBJ2-1; 7 nucleotides align to TRBD2. The V segment lost 3 bases and the J segment 6 bases; nucleotides outside the gene matches: 5. This CDR3 is 14 amino acids long. Germline-derived CDR1 and CDR2 are KGHSY and FQNENV. CDR3 amino acids: CASSHGDYGNEQFF. CDR3 bases: TGTGCCAGCAGCCACGGGGACTACGGCAATGAGCAGTTCTTC.

A few counts support this clonotype. A much larger clone differs from this one at a single base, so this may be a read error. The J gene is TRBJ2-1, the V gene TRBV6-5; 7 nucleotides agree with TRBD2. Near its end, the DNA agrees better with TRBJ2-7, so the J call may be wrong. The CDR3 totals 15 residues. The germline V gene encodes CDR1 MNHEY and CDR2 SVGAGI. The CDR3 nucleotides read TGTGCCAGCAGACGTTCTAGCGGAGCCTACAATGAGCAGTACTTC. It is translated as CASRRSSGAYNEQYF.

This clonotype was seen a single time. The genes are TRBV12-3 or TRBV12-4 and TRBJ2-5, with 10 bases lining up with TRBD2. The CDR3 length is 16 residues. J gave up 1 base and V 4 bases, and 6 bases lay outside the gene matches. CDR3 sequence reads: CASSYRTSGFQETQYF. The CDR3 DNA reads as TGTGCCAGCAGTTATCGGACTAGCGGTTTCCAAGAGACCCAGTACTTC.

This clonotype was observed a single time. The J gene is TRBJ2-2, the V gene TRBV11-1; no reliable D call. CDR3 length equals 15 residues. The germline V gene encodes CDR1 SGHAT and CDR2 FQDESV (reference sequence). Trimming left V 6 bases short and J 4 bases short, with 15 bases between. CDR3 sequence reads: CASRNRAVGTGELFF. CDR3 nucleotides: TGTGCCAGCAGAAACCGGGCGGTTGGCACCGGGGAGCTGTTTTTT.